This TCR beta chain was identified in a study of T cells after yellow fever vaccination. Whole-study context: Preparing low-cell-number fractions relied on SMART-Seq v4 Ultra Low Input.

A universal primer site and UMIs were added as TCR cDNA was made by 5'RACE template switching. Using its own MiXCR run on the 5' RACE reads, TCRdb lists one record per CDR3 protein. The sample carries under 600,000 distinct CDR3 sequences, 20% to 25% recorded once. Study findings and constraints: Detected again after the booster were most primary-vaccination clones, at nearly 97% CD4 and around 91% CD8. Peak timing came faster in the weaker secondary response, day 5 versus 15.

There are a few counts of this clonotype. Its specificity is unknown. The V end was cut by 4 bases, the J end by 6 bases, with 19 bases between. The CDR3 runs to 16 residues. Germline CDR1 LGHNA, CDR2 YNFKEQ. The sequencing here drew on PBMCs, taken about 21 days after the first yellow fever vaccination. This TCR was recovered from a young man who received the YFV17D yellow fever vaccine. The genes are TRBV4-2 and TRBJ2-1; D is perhaps TRBD1 or TRBD2 (5 bases each). The DNA of the CDR3 is TGTGCCAGCAGCCTTAAAGGGGACGTGCGGTCCAATGAGCAGTTCTTC. As protein: CASSLKGDVRSNEQFF.